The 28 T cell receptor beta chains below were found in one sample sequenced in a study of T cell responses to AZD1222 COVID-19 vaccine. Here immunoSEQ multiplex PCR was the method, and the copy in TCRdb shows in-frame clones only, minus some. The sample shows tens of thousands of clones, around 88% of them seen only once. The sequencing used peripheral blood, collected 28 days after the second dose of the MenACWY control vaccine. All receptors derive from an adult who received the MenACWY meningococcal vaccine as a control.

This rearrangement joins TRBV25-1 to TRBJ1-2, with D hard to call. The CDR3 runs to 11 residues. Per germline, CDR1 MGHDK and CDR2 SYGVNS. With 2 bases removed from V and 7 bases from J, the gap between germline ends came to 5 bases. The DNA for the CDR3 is TGTGCCAGCAGTGAAATATCTGGCTACACCTTC. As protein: CASSEISGYTF.

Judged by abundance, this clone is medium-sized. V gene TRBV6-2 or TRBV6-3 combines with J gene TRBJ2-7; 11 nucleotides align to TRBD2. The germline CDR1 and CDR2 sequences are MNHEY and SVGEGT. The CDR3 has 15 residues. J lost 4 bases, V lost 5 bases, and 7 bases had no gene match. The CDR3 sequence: CASSARTSGLYEQYF. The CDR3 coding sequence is TGTGCCAGCAGTGCCAGGACTAGCGGGCTTTACGAGCAGTACTTC.

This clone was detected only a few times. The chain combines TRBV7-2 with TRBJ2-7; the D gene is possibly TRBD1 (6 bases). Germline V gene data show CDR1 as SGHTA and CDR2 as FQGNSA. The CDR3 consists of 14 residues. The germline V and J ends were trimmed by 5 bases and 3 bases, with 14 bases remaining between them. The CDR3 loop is CASSKTGGNYEQYF. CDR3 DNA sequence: TGTGCCAGCAGCAAGACAGGAGGAAACTACGAGCAGTACTTC.

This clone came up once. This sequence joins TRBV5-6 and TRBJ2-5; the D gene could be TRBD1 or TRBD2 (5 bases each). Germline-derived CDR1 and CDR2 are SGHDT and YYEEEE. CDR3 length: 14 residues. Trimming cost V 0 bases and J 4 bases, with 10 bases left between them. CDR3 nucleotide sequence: TGTGCCAGCAGCTTGGCCGGGACGGGAGAGACCCAGTACTTC. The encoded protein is CASSLAGTGETQYF.

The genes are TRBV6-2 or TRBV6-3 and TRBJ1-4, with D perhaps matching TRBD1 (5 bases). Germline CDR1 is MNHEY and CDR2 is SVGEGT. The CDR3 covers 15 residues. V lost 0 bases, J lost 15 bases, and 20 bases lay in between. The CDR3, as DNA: TGTGCCAGCAGTTACTCGACATCAGGCGATGGGGCGGTGTTTTTT. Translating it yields CASSYSTSGDGAVFF.

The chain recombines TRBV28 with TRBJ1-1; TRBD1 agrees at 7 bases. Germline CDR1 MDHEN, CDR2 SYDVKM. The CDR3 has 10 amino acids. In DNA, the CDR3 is TGTGGGAGCAGGGGGACTGAAGCTTTCTTT. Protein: CGSRGTEAFF.

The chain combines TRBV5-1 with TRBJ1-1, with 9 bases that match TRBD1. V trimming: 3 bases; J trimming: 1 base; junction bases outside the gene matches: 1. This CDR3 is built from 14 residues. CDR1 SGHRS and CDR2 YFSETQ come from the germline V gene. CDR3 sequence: CASSWGQGNTEAFF. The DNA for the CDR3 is TGCGCCAGCAGCTGGGGACAGGGGAACACTGAAGCTTTCTTT.

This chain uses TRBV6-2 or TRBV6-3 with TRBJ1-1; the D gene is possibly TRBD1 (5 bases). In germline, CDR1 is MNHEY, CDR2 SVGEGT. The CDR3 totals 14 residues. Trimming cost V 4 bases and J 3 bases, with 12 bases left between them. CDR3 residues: CASSSQGADTEAFF. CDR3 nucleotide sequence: TGTGCCAGCAGTTCGCAAGGGGCTGACACTGAAGCTTTCTTT.

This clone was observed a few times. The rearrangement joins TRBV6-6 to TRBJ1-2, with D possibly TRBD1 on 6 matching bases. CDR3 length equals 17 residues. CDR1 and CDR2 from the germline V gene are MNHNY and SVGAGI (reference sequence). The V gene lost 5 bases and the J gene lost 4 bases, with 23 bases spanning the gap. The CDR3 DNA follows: TGTGCCAGCAGTCCCCGGGACATCTCGGTGGAGGTCTATGGCTACACCTTC. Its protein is CASSPRDISVEVYGYTF.

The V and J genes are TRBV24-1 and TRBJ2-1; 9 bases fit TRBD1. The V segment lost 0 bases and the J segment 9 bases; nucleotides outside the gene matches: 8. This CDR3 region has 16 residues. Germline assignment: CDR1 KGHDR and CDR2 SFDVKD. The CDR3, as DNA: TGTGCCACCAGTGATTTGGACAGGGGGGTCCCACGTGAGCAGTTCTTC. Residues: CATSDLDRGVPREQFF.

The DNA for the CDR3 is TGTGCCAGCAGCCGAGGACAGGGGGCGGGTGGCTACACCTTC. Protein sequence: CASSRGQGAGGYTF. The chain has TRBV3-1 (or the pseudogene TRBV3-2) and TRBJ1-2, with TRBD1 matching 11 bases. The V segment lost 4 bases and the J segment 7 bases; nucleotides outside the gene matches: 5. The germline V gene has CDR1 LGHDT and CDR2 YNNKEL (reference sequence). CDR3 length equals 14 residues.

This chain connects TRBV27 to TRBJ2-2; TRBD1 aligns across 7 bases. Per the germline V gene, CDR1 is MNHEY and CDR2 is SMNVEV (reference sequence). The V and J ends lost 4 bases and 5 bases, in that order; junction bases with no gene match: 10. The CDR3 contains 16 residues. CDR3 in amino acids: CASSSTSRGRTGELFF. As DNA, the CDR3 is TGTGCCAGCAGTTCAACGTCTAGGGGGCGAACCGGGGAGCTGTTTTTT.

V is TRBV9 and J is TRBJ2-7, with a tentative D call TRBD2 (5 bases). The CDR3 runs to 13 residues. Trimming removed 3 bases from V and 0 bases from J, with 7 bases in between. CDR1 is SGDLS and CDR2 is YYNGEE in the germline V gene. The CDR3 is CASSGGSSYEQYF. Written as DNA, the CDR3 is TGTGCCAGCAGCGGAGGGAGCTCCTACGAGCAGTACTTC.

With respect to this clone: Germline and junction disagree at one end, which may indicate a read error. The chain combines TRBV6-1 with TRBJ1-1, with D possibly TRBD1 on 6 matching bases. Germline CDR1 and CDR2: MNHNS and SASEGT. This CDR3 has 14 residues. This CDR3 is CASREGQSIGWAFF. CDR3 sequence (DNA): TGTGCCAGCAGAGAAGGACAGTCGATTGGTTGGGCTTTCTTT.

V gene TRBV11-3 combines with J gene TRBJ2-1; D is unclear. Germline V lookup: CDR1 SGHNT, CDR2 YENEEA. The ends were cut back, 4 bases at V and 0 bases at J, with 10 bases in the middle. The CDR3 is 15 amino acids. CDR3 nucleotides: TGTGCCAGCAGCTCCGTCGGGCTCTCCTACAATGAGCAGTTCTTC. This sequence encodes CASSSVGLSYNEQFF.

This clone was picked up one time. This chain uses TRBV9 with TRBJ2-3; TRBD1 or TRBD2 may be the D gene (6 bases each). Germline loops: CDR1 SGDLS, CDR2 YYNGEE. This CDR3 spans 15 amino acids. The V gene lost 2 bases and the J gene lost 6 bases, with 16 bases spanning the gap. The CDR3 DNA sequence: TGTGCCAGCAGCGTTTTGGGGGGCATTGTTGATACGCAGTATTTT. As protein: CASSVLGGIVDTQYF.

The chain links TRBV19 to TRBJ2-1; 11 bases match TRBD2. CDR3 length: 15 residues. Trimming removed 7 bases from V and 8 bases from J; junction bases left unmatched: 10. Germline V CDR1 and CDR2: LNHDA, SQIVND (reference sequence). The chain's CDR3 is CASIDSGGAGYEQFF. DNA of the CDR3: TGTGCCAGTATTGATAGCGGGGGGGCCGGGTATGAGCAGTTCTTC.

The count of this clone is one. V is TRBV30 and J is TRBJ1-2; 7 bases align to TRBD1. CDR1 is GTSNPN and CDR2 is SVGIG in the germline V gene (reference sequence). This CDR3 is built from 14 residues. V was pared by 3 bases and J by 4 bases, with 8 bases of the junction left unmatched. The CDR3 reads CAWRDLTGIYGYTF. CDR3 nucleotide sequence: TGTGCCTGGAGGGATCTGACAGGGATCTATGGCTACACCTTC.

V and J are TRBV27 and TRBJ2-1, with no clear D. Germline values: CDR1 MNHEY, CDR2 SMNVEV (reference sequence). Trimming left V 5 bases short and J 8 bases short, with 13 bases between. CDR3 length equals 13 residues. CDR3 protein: CASSIGNIDEQFF. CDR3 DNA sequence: TGTGCCAGCAGTATCGGCAATATCGATGAGCAGTTCTTC.

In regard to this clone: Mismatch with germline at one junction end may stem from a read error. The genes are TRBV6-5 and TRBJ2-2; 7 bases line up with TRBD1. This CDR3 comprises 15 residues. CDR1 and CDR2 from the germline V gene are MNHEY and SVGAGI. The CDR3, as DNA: TGTGCCAGCAGGCTCGACAGGGCGAAGACCGGGGAGCTGTTTTTT. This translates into CASRLDRAKTGELFF.

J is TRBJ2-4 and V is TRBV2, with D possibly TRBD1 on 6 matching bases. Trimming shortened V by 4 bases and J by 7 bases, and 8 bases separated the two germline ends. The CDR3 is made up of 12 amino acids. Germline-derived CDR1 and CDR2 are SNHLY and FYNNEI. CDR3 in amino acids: CASSGTVNIQYF. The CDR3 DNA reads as TGTGCCAGCAGTGGGACAGTGAACATTCAGTACTTC. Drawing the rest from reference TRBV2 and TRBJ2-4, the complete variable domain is EPEVTQTPSHQVTQMGQEVILRCVPISNHLYFYWYRQILGQKVEFLVSFYNNEISEKSEIFDDQFSVERPDGSNFTLKIRSTKLEDSAMYFCASSGTVNIQYFGAGTRLSVL.

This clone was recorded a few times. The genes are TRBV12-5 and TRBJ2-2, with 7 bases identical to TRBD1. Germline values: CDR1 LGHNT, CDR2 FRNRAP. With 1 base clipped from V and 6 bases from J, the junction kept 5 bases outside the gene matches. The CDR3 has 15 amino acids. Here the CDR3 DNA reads TGTGCTAGTGGTTTGGAGGGCAGGGGGTCCGGGGAGCTGTTTTTT. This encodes CASGLEGRGSGELFF.

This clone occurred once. The CDR3 sequence: CASSRSVTGELFF. In DNA form, the CDR3 reads TGTGCCAGCAGCCGTTCTGTCACCGGGGAGCTGTTTTTT. This chain joins TRBV7-2 and TRBJ2-2; D not certain. CDR1 and CDR2 (germline): SGHTA, FQGNSA. V lost 5 bases to trimming and J lost 4 bases, with 8 bases between them. The CDR3 is 13 residues long.

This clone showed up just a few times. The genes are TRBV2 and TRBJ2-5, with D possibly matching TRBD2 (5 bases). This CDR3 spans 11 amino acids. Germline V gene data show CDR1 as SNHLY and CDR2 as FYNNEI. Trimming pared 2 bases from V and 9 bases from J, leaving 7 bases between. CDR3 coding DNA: TGTGCCAGCAGTGAACGGCGGGCCCAGTACTTC. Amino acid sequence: CASSERRAQYF. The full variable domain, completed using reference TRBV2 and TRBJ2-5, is EPEVTQTPSHQVTQMGQEVILRCVPISNHLYFYWYRQILGQKVEFLVSFYNNEISEKSEIFDDQFSVERPDGSNFTLKIRSTKLEDSAMYFCASSERRAQYFGPGTRLLVL.

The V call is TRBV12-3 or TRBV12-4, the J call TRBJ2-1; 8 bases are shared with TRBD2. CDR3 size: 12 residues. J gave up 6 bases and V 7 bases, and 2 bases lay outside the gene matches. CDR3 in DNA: TGTGCCAGCACCGGGACTAGCAATGAGCAGTTCTTC. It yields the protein CASTGTSNEQFF.

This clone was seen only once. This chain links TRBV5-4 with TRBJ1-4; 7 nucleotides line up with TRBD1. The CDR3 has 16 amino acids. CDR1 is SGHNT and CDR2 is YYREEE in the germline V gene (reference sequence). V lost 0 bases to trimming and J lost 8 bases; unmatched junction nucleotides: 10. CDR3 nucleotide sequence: TGTGCCAGCAGCTTGGAGTTAGGGGGCGGGCAGGAAAAACTGTTTTTT. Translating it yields CASSLELGGGQEKLFF.

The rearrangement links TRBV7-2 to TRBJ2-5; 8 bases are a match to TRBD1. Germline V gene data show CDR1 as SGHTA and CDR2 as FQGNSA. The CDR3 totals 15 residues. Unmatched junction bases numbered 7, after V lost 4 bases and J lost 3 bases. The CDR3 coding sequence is TGTGCCAGCAGCTCTCTTGGGACAGGAGAAGAGACCCAGTACTTC. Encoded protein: CASSSLGTGEETQYF.

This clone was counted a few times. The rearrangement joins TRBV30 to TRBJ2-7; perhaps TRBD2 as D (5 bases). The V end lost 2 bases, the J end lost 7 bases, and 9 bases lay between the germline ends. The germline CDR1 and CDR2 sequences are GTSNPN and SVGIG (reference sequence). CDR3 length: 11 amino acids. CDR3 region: CAWSRTGEQYF. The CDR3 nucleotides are TGTGCCTGGAGTAGGACTGGTGAGCAGTACTTC.